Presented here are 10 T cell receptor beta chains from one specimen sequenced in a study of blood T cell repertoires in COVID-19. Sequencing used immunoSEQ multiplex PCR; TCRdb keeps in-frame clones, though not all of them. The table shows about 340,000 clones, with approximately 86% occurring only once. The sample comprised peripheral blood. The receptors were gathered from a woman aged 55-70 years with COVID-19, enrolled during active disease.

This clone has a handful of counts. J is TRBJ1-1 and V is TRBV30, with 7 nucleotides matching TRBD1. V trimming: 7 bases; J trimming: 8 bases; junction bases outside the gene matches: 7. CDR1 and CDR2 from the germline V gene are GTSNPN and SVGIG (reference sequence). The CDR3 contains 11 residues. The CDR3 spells CASRGLGEAFF. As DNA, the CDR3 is TGTGCCTCAAGGGGGCTAGGAGAAGCTTTCTTT. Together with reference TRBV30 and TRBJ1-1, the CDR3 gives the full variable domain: SQTIHQWPATLVQPVGSPLSLECTVEGTSNPNLYWYRQAAGRGLQLLFYSVGIGQISSEVPQNLSASRPQDRQFILSSKKLLLSDSGFYLCASRGLGEAFFGQGTRLTVV.

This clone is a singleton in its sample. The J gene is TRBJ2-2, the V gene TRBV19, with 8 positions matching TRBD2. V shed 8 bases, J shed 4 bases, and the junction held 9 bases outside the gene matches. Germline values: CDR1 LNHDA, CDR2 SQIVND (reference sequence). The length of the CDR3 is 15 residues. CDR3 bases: TGTGCCAGTGAGATCGGGACTAGTGGCACCGGGGAGCTGTTTTTT. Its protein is CASEIGTSGTGELFF.

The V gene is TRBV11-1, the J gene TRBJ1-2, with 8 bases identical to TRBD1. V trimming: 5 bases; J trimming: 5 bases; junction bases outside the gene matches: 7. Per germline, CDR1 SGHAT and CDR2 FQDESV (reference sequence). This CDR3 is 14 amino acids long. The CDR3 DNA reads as TGTGCCAGCAGCCCGACAGGGGATGGATATGGCTACACCTTC. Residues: CASSPTGDGYGYTF.

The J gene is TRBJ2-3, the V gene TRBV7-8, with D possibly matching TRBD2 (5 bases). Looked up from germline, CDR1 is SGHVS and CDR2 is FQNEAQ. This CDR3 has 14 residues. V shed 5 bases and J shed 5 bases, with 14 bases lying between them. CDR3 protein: CASSPRVEGDTQYF. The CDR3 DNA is TGTGCCAGCAGCCCCCGCGTAGAGGGAGATACGCAGTATTTT.

The CDR3 DNA is TGCGCCAGCAGCTTTGATCCACAGGGGCGCAATTCACCCCTCCACTTT. Translating gives CASSFDPQGRNSPLHF. This chain links TRBV5-1 with TRBJ1-6; 7 nucleotides match TRBD1. Germline-derived CDR1 and CDR2 are SGHRS and YFSETQ. There are 16 residues in the CDR3. V lost 2 bases, J lost 7 bases, and 9 bases stayed unmatched.

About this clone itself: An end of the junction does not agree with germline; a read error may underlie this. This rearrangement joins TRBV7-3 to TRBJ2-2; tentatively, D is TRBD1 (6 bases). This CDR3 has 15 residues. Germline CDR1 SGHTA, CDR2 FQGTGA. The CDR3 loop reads CASSLYGTRLGQLFF. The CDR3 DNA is TGTGCCAGCAGCTTATATGGGACACGCCTCGGGCAGCTGTTTTTT. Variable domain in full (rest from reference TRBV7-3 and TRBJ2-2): GAGVSQTPSNKVTEKGKYVELRCDPISGHTALYWYRQSLGQGPEFLIYFQGTGAADDSGLPNDRFFAVRPEGSVSTLKIQRTERGDSAVYLCASSLYGTRLGQLFFGEGSRLTVL.

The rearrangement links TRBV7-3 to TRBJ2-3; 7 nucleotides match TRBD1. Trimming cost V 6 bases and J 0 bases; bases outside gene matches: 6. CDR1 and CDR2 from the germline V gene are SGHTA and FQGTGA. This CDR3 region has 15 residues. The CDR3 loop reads CASRTQGRSTDTQYF. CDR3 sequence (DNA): TGTGCCAGCAGGACACAGGGGAGAAGCACAGATACGCAGTATTTT.

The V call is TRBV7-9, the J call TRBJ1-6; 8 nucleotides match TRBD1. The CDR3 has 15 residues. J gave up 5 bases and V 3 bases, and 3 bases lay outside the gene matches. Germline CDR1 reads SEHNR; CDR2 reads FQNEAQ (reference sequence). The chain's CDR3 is CASSLGQADNSPLHF. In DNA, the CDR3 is TGTGCCAGCAGCTTGGGACAGGCCGATAATTCACCCCTCCACTTT.

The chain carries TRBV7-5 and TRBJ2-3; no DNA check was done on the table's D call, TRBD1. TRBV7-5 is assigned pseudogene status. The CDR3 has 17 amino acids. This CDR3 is CVRSLGTGLNPSDTQYF. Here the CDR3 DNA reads TGTGTCAGAAGCTTAGGCACAGGGTTGAACCCTTCAGATACGCAGTATTTT.

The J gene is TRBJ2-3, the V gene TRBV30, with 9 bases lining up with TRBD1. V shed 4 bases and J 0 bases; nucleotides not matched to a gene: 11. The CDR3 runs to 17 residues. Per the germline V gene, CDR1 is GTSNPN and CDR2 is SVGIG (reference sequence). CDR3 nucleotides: TGTGCCTGGACGGACAGGGGTCCCTATGTAAGCACAGATACGCAGTATTTT. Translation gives CAWTDRGPYVSTDTQYF.